The T cell receptor beta chain described here comes from a study of blood T cell repertoires in COVID-19 (dated by TCRdb to 2020 to 2021). About the full investigation: Samples covering the acute and convalescent phases of COVID-19 were provided by collaborators in the United States, Italy and Spain. The prospective study material was composed of cDNA or gDNA derived from T cells, B-cell-depleted T cells, or PBMCs. Subjects who had been exposed to COVID-19, were actively infected with it, or had recovered from it provided the deeply sampled blood TCRbeta repertoires that made up the dataset. The repertoires were released in a freely available public database intended as a resource for research on the immune response to SARS-CoV-2. The samples were drawn from the first 160 participants of the ongoing ImmuneRACE study and from 950 to 1,500 subjects provided by 6 global collaborators. Sample metadata almost always included a de-identified subject ID, COVID-19 status, age in years and sex. Where available, HLA class I and class II types were obtained from metadata supplied by the sample provider rather than from assay-based typing. Study-wide conclusions, independent of this receptor: The quantity of clinical and demographic metadata differed by source and by participant and was supplied without curation.

The collaborating institutions used their own protocols to collect whole blood in K2EDTA tubes. For TCRbeta analysis, collaborators shipped samples as frozen whole blood, isolated PBMCs, or DNA extracted from either of those sample types. CDR1 SGDLS and CDR2 YYNGEE were looked up in the germline V gene. The V and J ends are trimmed by 4 bases and 4 bases, leaving 11 bases between them. The CDR3, from cysteine to phenylalanine, totals 13 residues. The only DNA kept is the CDR3, 39 bases in frame from the first base. As for this clone: What this receptor recognizes is not known. One base away there is no much larger clone; base qualities are not given.

The immunoSEQ Assay, a bias-controlled multiplex PCR, was used to amplify TCRbeta CDR3 regions from genomic DNA. The authors' pipeline ran thus. The number of nucleated cells in each sample was estimated from the amplification of reference gene primers within the assay. To quantify the absolute abundance of each unique TCRbeta CDR3 rearrangement, sequence reads were collapsed and filtered. For each sample, productive Simpson clonality was calculated by taking the square root of Simpson's diversity index across productive rearrangements. TCRdb retrieved this table from immuneACCESS and kept in-frame rearrangements only. Not all clones are present; in checked studies, unresolved V genes account for under half, and no reason is known for the remainder. V and J calls and clone size are those listed in that table; D and trimming were worked out from the DNA. The sample data list some 260,000 clones, and 88% of these were observed just once. Roughly 0.8% of the sample lies in the top ten.

The rearranged segments are TRBV9 and TRBJ1-2; the D gene is perhaps TRBD1, from 6 matching bases. The sequence was obtained from a woman aged 25-40 years with acute or convalescent COVID-19. The source material was peripheral blood. The CDR3 reads CASSFGQLYGYTF. The sequenced DNA: TGTGCCAGCAGCTTCGGACAGCTCTATGGCTACACCTTC.